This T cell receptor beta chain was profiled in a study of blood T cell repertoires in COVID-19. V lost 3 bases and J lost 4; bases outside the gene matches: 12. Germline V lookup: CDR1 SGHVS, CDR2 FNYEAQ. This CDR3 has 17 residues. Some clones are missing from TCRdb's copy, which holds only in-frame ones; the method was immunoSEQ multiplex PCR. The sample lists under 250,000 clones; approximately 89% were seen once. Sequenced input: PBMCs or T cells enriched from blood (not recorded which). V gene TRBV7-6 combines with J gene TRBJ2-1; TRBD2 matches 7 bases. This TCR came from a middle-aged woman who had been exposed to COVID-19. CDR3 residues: CASSLKGPSGMYNEQFF. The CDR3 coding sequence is TGTGCCAGCAGCTTGAAAGGGCCTAGCGGAATGTACAATGAGCAGTTCTTC.